The 21 T cell receptor beta chains below come from one sample, sequenced in a study of T cell repertoires in cytomegalovirus infection. TCRdb fed the reads into MiXCR, producing one record per CDR3 protein. Of about 460,000 distinct CDR3 sequences listed, approximately 10% are singletons. Sequences were obtained from PBMCs. The receptors derive from a human donor in good health (CMV status not recorded). Some clones in this sample may be carry-over from other donors' samples.

This clonotype was picked up a small number of times. The J gene is TRBJ1-5, the V gene TRBV20-1, with a possible D match to TRBD1 (5 bases). This CDR3 spans 13 amino acids. In germline, CDR1 is DFQATT, CDR2 SNEGSKA (reference sequence). Trimming stripped 7 bases from V and 1 base from J, with 11 bases between. CDR3 region: CSGKTASNQPQHF. DNA for the CDR3: TGCAGTGGTAAGACAGCAAGCAATCAGCCCCAGCATTTT.

This chain uses TRBV14 with TRBJ2-1, with 7 positions matching TRBD2. Germline V lookup: CDR1 SGHDN, CDR2 FVKESK. V was clipped by 0 bases and J by 14 bases; unmatched bases: 7. This CDR3 comprises 13 residues. The CDR3 region is CASSQDQQSGEFF. The DNA for the CDR3 is TGTGCCAGCAGCCAAGATCAACAGAGCGGGGAGTTCTTC.

The sample holds a few counts of this clonotype. The chain links TRBV29-1 to TRBJ1-1; TRBD1 aligns across 8 bases. Trimming took 4 bases from V and 7 from J; bases not matched to a gene: 5. Germline loops: CDR1 SQVTM, CDR2 ANQGSEA. This CDR3 region has 12 residues. CDR3 nucleotide sequence: TGCAGCGTTGCCGGGACAGGATTTGAAGCTTTCTTT. It is translated as CSVAGTGFEAFF.

This clonotype was seen many times. The chain joins TRBV2 to TRBJ1-5; D remains unclear. V gave up 3 bases and J gave up 0 bases, with 3 bases separating them. The germline CDR1 and CDR2 sequences are SNHLY and FYNNEI. There are 13 residues in the CDR3. CDR3 sequence (DNA): TGTGCCAGCAGTGATATTAGCAATCAGCCCCAGCATTTT. It specifies CASSDISNQPQHF.

The table lists this clonotype with many counts. The chain carries TRBV12-5 and TRBJ2-2, with D perhaps matching TRBD2 (6 bases). The V gene lost 2 bases and the J gene lost 1 base, with 8 bases spanning the gap. The CDR3 length is 15 residues. Per the germline V gene, CDR1 is LGHNT and CDR2 is FRNRAP. The CDR3 spells CASGLNGGNTGELFF. The DNA for the CDR3 is TGTGCTAGTGGTTTGAACGGGGGGAACACCGGGGAGCTGTTTTTT.

This clonotype was detected ten times or more. The CDR3 nucleotides read TGTGCCAGCAGCCATTACATAGCGGGGGGCCTTAGCACAGATACGCAGTATTTT. Its protein product is CASSHYIAGGLSTDTQYF. This chain uses TRBV4-2 with TRBJ2-3, with TRBD2 matching over 10 bases. This CDR3 spans 18 amino acids. With V trimmed by 3 bases and J by 0 bases, 9 bases remained unmatched. The germline V gene has CDR1 LGHNA and CDR2 YNFKEQ.

This clonotype has a handful of counts. The V and J genes are TRBV28 and TRBJ2-1; 8 bases are shared with TRBD1. Trimming took 6 bases from V and 9 from J; bases not matched to a gene: 4. Germline V gene data show CDR1 as MDHEN and CDR2 as SYDVKM. The CDR3 is made up of 12 amino acids. The CDR3 sequence is CASRTGAGEQFF. In DNA form, the CDR3 reads TGTGCCAGCAGGACAGGGGCGGGTGAGCAGTTCTTC.

This clonotype was counted many times. The J gene is TRBJ2-5, the V gene TRBV7-9; D is possibly TRBD1 (6 bases). The germline CDR1 and CDR2 sequences are SEHNR and FQNEAQ (reference sequence). V dropped 6 bases and J dropped 4 bases, with 15 bases sitting between them. The CDR3 has 14 residues. This CDR3 reads CASRSGETRETQYF. The CDR3 DNA reads TGTGCCAGCAGGTCAGGGGAGACCCGAGAGACCCAGTACTTC.

This clonotype has at least ten counts. The J gene is TRBJ2-2, the V gene TRBV5-5; tentatively, D is TRBD1 (6 bases). The germline V gene has CDR1 SGHKS and CDR2 YYEKEE (reference sequence). V was shortened by 3 bases and J by 4 bases, with 13 bases between the two germline ends. The CDR3 sequence is 15 residues long. The CDR3 protein is CASSYRARGTGELFF. The CDR3 nucleotides read TGTGCCAGCAGCTACAGGGCGAGGGGCACCGGGGAGCTGTTTTTT.

This clonotype was seen many times. The chain carries TRBV7-9 and TRBJ1-1; D is possibly TRBD1 (5 bases). Trimming left V 3 bases short and J 7 bases short, with 9 bases between. There are 12 residues in the CDR3. The germline V gene encodes CDR1 SEHNR and CDR2 FQNEAQ (reference sequence). In DNA, the CDR3 is TGTGCCAGCAGCTTTAATGGGGGTGAAGCTTTCTTT. It yields the protein CASSFNGGEAFF.

CDR3 sequence: CASSWGTVGGSITEAFF. The DNA of the CDR3 is TGTGCCAGCAGCTGGGGGACAGTTGGCGGGTCAATCACTGAAGCTTTCTTT. The chain has TRBV5-5 and TRBJ1-1; 7 nucleotides match TRBD1. The CDR3 totals 17 residues. Unmatched junction bases numbered 15, after V lost 3 bases and J lost 4 bases. CDR1 and CDR2 from the germline V gene are SGHKS and YYEKEE (reference sequence).

The V gene is TRBV9, the J gene TRBJ2-6; a possible D gene is TRBD2 (5 bases). V lost 3 bases, J lost 0 bases, and 10 bases lay in between. The CDR3 covers 16 residues. The germline V gene has CDR1 SGDLS and CDR2 YYNGEE. The CDR3 DNA follows: TGTGCCAGCAGCGCTCGAAGCGGCTCTGGGGCCAACGTCCTGACTTTC. Its protein product is CASSARSGSGANVLTF.

This clonotype appeared many times. This chain joins TRBV2 and TRBJ1-5; unclear D gene. The germline CDR1 and CDR2 sequences are SNHLY and FYNNEI. The ends were cut back, 3 bases at V and 6 bases at J, with 9 bases in the middle. CDR3 length: 13 amino acids. The CDR3 DNA reads TGTGCCAGCAGTGAGAGCGTCGGTCAGCCCCAGCATTTT. Translating gives CASSESVGQPQHF.

The chain couples TRBV19 to TRBJ2-4; perhaps TRBD2 as D (5 bases). This CDR3 is 16 amino acids long. Germline CDR1 LNHDA, CDR2 SQIVND (reference sequence). V was trimmed by 4 bases and J by 1 base, leaving 14 bases between them. CDR3 sequence reads: CASSNPPRGAKNIQYF. In nucleotides, the CDR3 is TGTGCCAGTAGTAATCCCCCAAGAGGGGCCAAAAACATTCAGTACTTC. Variable domain in full (rest from reference TRBV19 and TRBJ2-4): DGGITQSPKYLFRKEGQNVTLSCEQNLNHDAMYWYRQDPGQGLRLIYYSQIVNDFQKGDIAEGYSVSREKKESFPLTVTSAQKNPTAFYLCASSNPPRGAKNIQYFGAGTRLSVL.

This clonotype was recorded at least ten times. V is TRBV7-3 and J is TRBJ1-1; the D gene is possibly TRBD1 (6 bases). The germline V gene encodes CDR1 SGHTA and CDR2 FQGTGA. V was clipped by 5 bases and J by 1 base, with 11 bases between them. The CDR3 is made up of 14 amino acids. The CDR3 region is CASSVDRTNTEAFF. In DNA form, the CDR3 reads TGTGCCAGCAGCGTTGACAGGACGAACACTGAAGCTTTCTTT.

This clonotype was observed many times. The J gene is TRBJ2-1, the V gene TRBV3-1, with D unclear. The CDR3 covers 19 residues. Germline values: CDR1 LGHDT, CDR2 YNNKEL (reference sequence). The ends were cut back, 4 bases at V and 0 bases at J, with 22 bases in the middle. CDR3 sequence (DNA): TGTGCCAGCAGCCGGAACCCACTTACAGAAGTTAGCTCCTACAATGAGCAGTTCTTC. This translates into CASSRNPLTEVSSYNEQFF.

The V call is TRBV5-5, the J call TRBJ2-7, with D perhaps TRBD1 (5 bases). This CDR3 is built from 15 residues. The germline V and J ends were trimmed by 3 bases and 7 bases, with 20 bases remaining between them. Germline V gene sequence: CDR1 SGHKS, CDR2 YYEKEE (reference sequence). The CDR3 DNA reads TGTGCCAGCAGCTCCCGCCCAAAGGGCCCAGGGGAGCAGTACTTC. It encodes CASSSRPKGPGEQYF.

This clonotype has a handful of counts. The V gene is TRBV5-1, the J gene TRBJ2-3, with 14 bases aligning to TRBD2. CDR1 and CDR2 (germline): SGHRS, YFSETQ. The CDR3 spans 16 residues. With 3 bases clipped from V and 4 bases from J, the junction kept 4 bases outside the gene matches. The CDR3 sequence: CASSSGTSGSADTQYF. DNA for the CDR3: TGCGCCAGCAGCTCCGGGACTAGCGGGAGTGCAGATACGCAGTATTTT.

This clonotype was found a few times. The chain is built from TRBV2 and TRBJ2-6; D is undetermined. Germline V lookup: CDR1 SNHLY, CDR2 FYNNEI. V was shortened by 4 bases and J by 2 bases, with 6 bases between the two germline ends. This CDR3 region has 14 residues. The CDR3 DNA reads as TGTGCCAGCAGTGCGAACCCTGGGGCCAACGTCCTGACTTTC. Translating it yields CASSANPGANVLTF.

This chain links TRBV9 with TRBJ1-1; D is perhaps TRBD1 (6 bases). V was shortened by 3 bases and J by 1 base, with 10 bases between the two germline ends. The CDR3 contains 14 residues. From germline, CDR1 is SGDLS and CDR2 YYNGEE. CDR3 sequence reads: CASSAGHTNTEAFF. The CDR3 DNA sequence: TGTGCCAGCAGCGCGGGACACACGAACACTGAAGCTTTCTTT.

This clonotype was recorded a few times. V is TRBV12-3 or TRBV12-4 and J is TRBJ2-4, with D uncertain. This CDR3 contains 16 residues. With 4 bases removed from V and 7 bases from J, the gap between germline ends came to 20 bases. CDR3 bases: TGTGCCAGCAGTTCCCAGACAACCCCGGCTTGGAACATTCAGTACTTC. It translates to CASSSQTTPAWNIQYF.